This T cell receptor beta chain came from a study of cytomegalovirus exposure and HLA in healthy donors. The CDR3 runs 11 residues. Germline values: CDR1 KGHSH, CDR2 LQKENI. Study findings and constraints: In a later analysis, at a false discovery rate of 0.05, roughly 17,000 TCR beta sequences matched HLA alleles.

Of note for this clone: What it recognizes is unknown. One junction end disagrees with the germline gene, perhaps due to a read error.

13 Jbeta primers and 60 Vbeta primers were used for the PCR. Sequenced by immunoSEQ multiplex PCR; TCRdb stores in-frame clones only, minus some. Altogether over 150,000 clones are present, 80% being singletons, with the ten largest covering 4% to 5%. The receptor was derived from a man aged 25 to 40 in good health and CMV-seronegative. This chain joins TRBV18 and TRBJ1-4; D unresolved. The sample was PBMCs. In nucleotides, the CDR3 is TGTGCCAGTTCACCAGGCGAAAAACTGTTTTTT. Residues: CASSPGEKLFF.